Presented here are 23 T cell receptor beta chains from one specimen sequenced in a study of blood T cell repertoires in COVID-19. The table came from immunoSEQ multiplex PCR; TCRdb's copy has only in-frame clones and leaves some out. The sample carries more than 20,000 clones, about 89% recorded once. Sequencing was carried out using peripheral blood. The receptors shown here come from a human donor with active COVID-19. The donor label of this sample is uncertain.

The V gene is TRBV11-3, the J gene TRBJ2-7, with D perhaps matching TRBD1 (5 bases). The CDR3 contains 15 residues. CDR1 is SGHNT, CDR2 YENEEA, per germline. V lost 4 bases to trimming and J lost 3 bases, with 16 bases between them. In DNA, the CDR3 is TGTGCCAGCAGCTCACCCTGGGGCCAAAACTACGAGCAGTACTTC. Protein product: CASSSPWGQNYEQYF.

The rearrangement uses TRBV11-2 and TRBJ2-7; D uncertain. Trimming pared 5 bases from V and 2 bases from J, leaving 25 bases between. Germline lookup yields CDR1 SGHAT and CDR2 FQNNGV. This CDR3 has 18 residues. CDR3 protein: CASSALSNIGRIPYEQYF. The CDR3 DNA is TGTGCCAGCAGCGCATTGAGCAACATTGGGCGAATCCCCTACGAGCAGTACTTC.

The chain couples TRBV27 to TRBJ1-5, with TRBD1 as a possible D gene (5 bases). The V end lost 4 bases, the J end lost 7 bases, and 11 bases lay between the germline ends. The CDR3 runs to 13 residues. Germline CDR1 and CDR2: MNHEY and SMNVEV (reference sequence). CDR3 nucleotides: TGTGCCAGCAGTTCCCAGGGTGGCCAGCCCCAGCATTTT. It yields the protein CASSSQGGQPQHF.

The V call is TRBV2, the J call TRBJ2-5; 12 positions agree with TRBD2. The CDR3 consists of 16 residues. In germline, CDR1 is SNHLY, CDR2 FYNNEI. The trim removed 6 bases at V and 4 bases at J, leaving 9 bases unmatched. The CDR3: CASRRTSGVLGETQYF. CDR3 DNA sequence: TGTGCCAGCAGGAGGACTAGCGGGGTATTAGGAGAGACCCAGTACTTC.

As DNA, the CDR3 is TGTGCCAGCTCACCAACCCCGGGACAGATCGGCCACGAGCAGTACTTC. Amino acids: CASSPTPGQIGHEQYF. V usage is TRBV18 and J usage is TRBJ2-7; 7 bases line up with TRBD1. Germline CDR1 reads KGHSH; CDR2 reads LQKENI. This CDR3 is 16 amino acids long. The V segment lost 2 bases and the J segment 5 bases; nucleotides outside the gene matches: 12.

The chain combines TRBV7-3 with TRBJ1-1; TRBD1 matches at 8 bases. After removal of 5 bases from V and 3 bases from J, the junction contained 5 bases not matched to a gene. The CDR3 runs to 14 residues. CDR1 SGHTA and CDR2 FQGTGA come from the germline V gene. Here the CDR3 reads CASSPGQVHTEAFF. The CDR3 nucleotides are TGTGCCAGCAGCCCGGGACAGGTCCACACTGAAGCTTTCTTT.

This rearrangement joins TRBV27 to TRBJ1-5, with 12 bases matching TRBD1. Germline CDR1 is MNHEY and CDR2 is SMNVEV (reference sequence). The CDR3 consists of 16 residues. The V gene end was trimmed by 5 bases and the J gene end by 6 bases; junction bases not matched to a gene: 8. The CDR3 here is CASSPRGQGAIQPQHF. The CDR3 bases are TGTGCCAGCAGTCCGCGGGGACAGGGGGCTATTCAGCCCCAGCATTTT.

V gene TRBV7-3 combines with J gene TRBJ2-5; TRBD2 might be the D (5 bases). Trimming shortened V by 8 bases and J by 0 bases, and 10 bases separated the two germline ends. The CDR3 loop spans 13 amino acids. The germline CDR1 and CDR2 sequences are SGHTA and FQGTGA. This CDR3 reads CASSRADQETQYF. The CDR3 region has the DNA TGTGCCAGCTCGCGGGCAGACCAAGAGACCCAGTACTTC.

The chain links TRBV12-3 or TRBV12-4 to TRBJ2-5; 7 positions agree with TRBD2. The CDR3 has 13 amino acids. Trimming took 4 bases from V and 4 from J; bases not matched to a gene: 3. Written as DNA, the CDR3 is TGTGCCAGCAGTTGGGGGGGGTTAGAGACCCAGTACTTC. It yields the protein CASSWGGLETQYF.

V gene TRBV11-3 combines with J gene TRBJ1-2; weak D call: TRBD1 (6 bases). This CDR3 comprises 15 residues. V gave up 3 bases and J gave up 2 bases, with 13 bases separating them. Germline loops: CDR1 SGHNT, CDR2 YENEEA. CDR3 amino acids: CASSFATGTNYGYTF. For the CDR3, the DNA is TGTGCCAGCAGCTTTGCAACCGGGACAAACTATGGCTACACCTTC.

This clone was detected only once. The CDR3 loop is CASSSHQRGFKNIQYF. The CDR3 bases are TGTGCCAGCAGCTCTCACCAGCGGGGTTTTAAAAACATTCAGTACTTC. The chain has TRBV21-1 and TRBJ2-4; the D segment call TRBD2 is taken from the table without a DNA check. TRBV21-1 is marked as a pseudogene. The CDR3 is made up of 16 amino acids.

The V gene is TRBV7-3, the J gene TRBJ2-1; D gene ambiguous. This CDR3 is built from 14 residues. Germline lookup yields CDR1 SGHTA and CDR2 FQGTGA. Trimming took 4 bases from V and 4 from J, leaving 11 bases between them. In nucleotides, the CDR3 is TGTGCCAGCAGCTCACAACCCTCATACAATGAGCAGTTCTTC. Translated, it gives CASSSQPSYNEQFF.

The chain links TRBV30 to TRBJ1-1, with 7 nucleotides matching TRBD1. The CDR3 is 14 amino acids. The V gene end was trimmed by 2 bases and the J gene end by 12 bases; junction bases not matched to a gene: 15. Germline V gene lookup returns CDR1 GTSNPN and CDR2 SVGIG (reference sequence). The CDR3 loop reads CAWSNMGQSSGPFF. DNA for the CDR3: TGTGCCTGGAGTAACATGGGACAGAGCTCAGGACCTTTCTTT.

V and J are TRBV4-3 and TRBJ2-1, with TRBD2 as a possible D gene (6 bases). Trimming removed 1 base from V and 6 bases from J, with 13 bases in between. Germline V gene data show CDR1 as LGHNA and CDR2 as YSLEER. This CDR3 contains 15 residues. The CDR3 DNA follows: TGCGCCAGCAGCCAAGGGGGTGGAGGGACCAATGAGCAGTTCTTC. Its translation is CASSQGGGGTNEQFF.

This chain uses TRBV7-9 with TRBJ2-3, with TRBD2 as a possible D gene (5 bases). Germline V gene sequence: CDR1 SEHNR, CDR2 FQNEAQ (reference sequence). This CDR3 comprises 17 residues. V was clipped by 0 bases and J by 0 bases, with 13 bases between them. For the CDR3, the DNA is TGTGCCAGCAGCTTAGCGAAAGGGTGGGAGAGCACAGATACGCAGTATTTT. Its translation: CASSLAKGWESTDTQYF.

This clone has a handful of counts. The CDR3 here is CASSHRIAGTSSGANVLTF. DNA of the CDR3: TGCGCCAGCAGCCACCGAATAGCGGGGACAAGCTCTGGGGCCAACGTCCTGACTTTC. The chain combines TRBV4-1 with TRBJ2-6; 8 nucleotides match TRBD2. V trimming: 3 bases; J trimming: 0 bases; junction bases outside the gene matches: 10. The CDR3 extends over 19 amino acids. The germline V gene encodes CDR1 MGHRA and CDR2 YSYEKL.

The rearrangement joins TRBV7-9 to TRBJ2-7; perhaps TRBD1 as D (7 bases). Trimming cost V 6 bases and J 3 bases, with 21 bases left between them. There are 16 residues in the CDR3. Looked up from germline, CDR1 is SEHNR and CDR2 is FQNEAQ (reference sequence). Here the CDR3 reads CASSSLQGTHLYEQYF. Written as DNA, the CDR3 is TGTGCCAGCAGTTCTTTACAGGGGACTCACCTCTACGAGCAGTACTTC.

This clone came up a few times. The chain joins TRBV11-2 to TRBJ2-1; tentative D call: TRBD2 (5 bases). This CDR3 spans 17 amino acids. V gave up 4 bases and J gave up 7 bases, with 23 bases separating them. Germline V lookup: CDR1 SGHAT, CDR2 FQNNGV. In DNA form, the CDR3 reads TGTGCCAGCAGCTGGTTACGCGGGTCTGGGTCCTTAAATGAGCAGTTCTTC. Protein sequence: CASSWLRGSGSLNEQFF.

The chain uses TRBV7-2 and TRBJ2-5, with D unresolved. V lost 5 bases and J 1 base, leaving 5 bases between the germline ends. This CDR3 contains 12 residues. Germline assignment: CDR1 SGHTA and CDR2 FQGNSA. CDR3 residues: CASSPPQETQYF. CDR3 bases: TGTGCCAGCAGCCCTCCCCAAGAGACCCAGTACTTC.

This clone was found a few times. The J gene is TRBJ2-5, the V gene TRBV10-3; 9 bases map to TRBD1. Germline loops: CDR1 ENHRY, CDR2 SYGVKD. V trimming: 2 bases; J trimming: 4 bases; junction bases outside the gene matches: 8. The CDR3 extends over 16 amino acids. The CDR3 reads CAISEARDRVLETQYF. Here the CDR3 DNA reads TGTGCCATCAGTGAGGCCCGGGACAGGGTCCTAGAGACCCAGTACTTC.

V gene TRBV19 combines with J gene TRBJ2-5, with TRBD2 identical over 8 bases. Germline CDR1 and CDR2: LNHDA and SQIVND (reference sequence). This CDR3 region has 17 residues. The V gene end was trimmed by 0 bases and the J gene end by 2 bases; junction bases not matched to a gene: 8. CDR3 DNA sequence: TGTGCCAGTAGTATAGATGAAACCGGACTAGCACAAGAGACCCAGTACTTC. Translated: CASSIDETGLAQETQYF. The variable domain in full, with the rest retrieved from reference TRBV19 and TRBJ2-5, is DGGITQSPKYLFRKEGQNVTLSCEQNLNHDAMYWYRQDPGQGLRLIYYSQIVNDFQKGDIAEGYSVSREKKESFPLTVTSAQKNPTAFYLCASSIDETGLAQETQYFGPGTRLLVL.

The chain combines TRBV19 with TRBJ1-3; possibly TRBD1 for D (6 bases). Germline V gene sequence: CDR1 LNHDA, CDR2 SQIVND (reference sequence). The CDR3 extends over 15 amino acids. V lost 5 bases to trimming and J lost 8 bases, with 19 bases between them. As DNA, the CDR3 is TGTGCCAGTAGTCGCGGACAGACGTCGGTGGACACCATATATTTT. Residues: CASSRGQTSVDTIYF.

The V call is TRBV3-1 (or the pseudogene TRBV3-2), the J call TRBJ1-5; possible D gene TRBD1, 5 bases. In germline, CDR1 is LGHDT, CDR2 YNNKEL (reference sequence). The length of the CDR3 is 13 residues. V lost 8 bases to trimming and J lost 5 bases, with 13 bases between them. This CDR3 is CASSQGRDQPQHF. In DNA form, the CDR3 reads TGTGCCAGCTCTCAGGGAAGGGATCAGCCCCAGCATTTT.